Below, 3 T cell receptor beta chains from the same sample are listed, as sequenced in a study of blood T cell repertoires in COVID-19. The data were produced by immunoSEQ multiplex PCR, yet TCRdb's version contains in-frame clones alone and is incomplete. The data show tens of thousands of clones, less than 90% seen once. Material for sequencing was peripheral blood. Receptors originate from a man in his sixties with active COVID-19.

The chain couples TRBV7-2 to TRBJ2-3; 9 nucleotides align to TRBD2. Trimming cost V 5 bases and J 2 bases; bases outside gene matches: 11. The CDR3 sequence is 17 residues long. CDR1 SGHTA and CDR2 FQGNSA come from the germline V gene. CDR3 bases: TGTGCCAGCAGCCCTGGCGAGCGGGGGGCCCCCACAGATACGCAGTATTTT. Residues: CASSPGERGAPTDTQYF.

This rearrangement joins TRBV28 to TRBJ2-1, with D uncertain. Germline V gene data show CDR1 as MDHEN and CDR2 as SYDVKM. V was trimmed by 6 bases and J by 9 bases, leaving 9 bases between them. The length of the CDR3 is 11 residues. CDR3 sequence: CASSLVIEQFF. Here the CDR3 DNA reads TGTGCCAGCAGCCTAGTCATTGAGCAGTTCTTC.

The chain employs TRBV2 and TRBJ1-1; D possibly corresponds to TRBD1 (6 bases). The CDR3 sequence is 15 residues long. V shed 9 bases and J shed 0 bases, with 17 bases lying between them. The germline CDR1 and CDR2 sequences are SNHLY and FYNNEI. The CDR3 sequence is CARNWDIGLNTEAFF. The CDR3 DNA reads TGTGCCAGGAACTGGGACATCGGATTGAACACTGAAGCTTTCTTT.